Listed below are T cell receptor beta chains from one sample, sequenced in a study of blood T cell repertoires in COVID-19. The protocol was immunoSEQ multiplex PCR, while the TCRdb copy is restricted to in-frame clones and leaves out a portion. The data hold around 150,000 clones, with about 77% observed a single time. Material for sequencing was peripheral blood. Receptors originate from a woman in her 50s with active or convalescent COVID-19. The CDR3 runs from the conserved cysteine through the conserved F or W. The D gene is left open where the match is weak. Expanded clones get a size class; other rows say once, few or many, or leave the size out.

j_call	v_call	d_call	clone_size	cdr3_length	cdr3_aa	cdr3_nt
TRBJ2-7	TRBV24-1	NA	NA	14	CATSASGGGGEQYF	TGTGCCACCAGTGCGTCAGGAGGGGGCGGCGAGCAGTACTTC
TRBJ1-2	TRBV2	NA	NA	14	CASSEGRVNYGYTF	TGTGCCAGCAGTGAAGGGCGGGTGAACTATGGCTACACCTTC
TRBJ2-5	TRBV6-5	TRBD1	NA	13	CASNRDRQETQYF	TGTGCCAGCAATCGGGACAGGCAAGAGACCCAGTACTTC
TRBJ2-7	TRBV5-8	TRBD1	NA	14	CASDPGQSTYEQYF	TGTGCCAGCGATCCGGGACAGAGCACCTACGAGCAGTACTTC
TRBJ1-6	TRBV9	TRBD1	NA	16	CASSSPQGYYNSPLHF	TGTGCCAGCAGCTCCCCACAGGGGTACTATAATTCACCCCTCCACTTT
TRBJ2-7	TRBV7-9	TRBD1	NA	16	CATQVPGQGSSYEQYF	TGTGCCACCCAGGTCCCCGGACAGGGAAGCTCCTACGAGCAGTACTTC
TRBJ2-7	TRBV12-3/TRBV12-4	TRBD1	NA	13	CASQSGQGYEQYF	TGTGCCAGCCAGTCGGGACAGGGCTACGAGCAGTACTTC
TRBJ1-4	TRBV30	TRBD1	NA	12	CALTGEDEKLFF	TGTGCCCTGACAGGGGAAGACGAAAAACTGTTTTTT
TRBJ1-4	TRBV3-1/TRBV3-2	NA	few	15	CASSLHDQDNEKLFF	TGTGCCAGCAGCCTCCATGATCAGGATAATGAAAAACTGTTTTTT
TRBJ2-3	TRBV9	TRBD2	NA	16	CASSAGLAATTDTQYF	TGTGCCAGCAGCGCCGGACTAGCGGCGACCACAGATACGCAGTATTTT
TRBJ2-1	TRBV9	NA	NA	15	CASSVEVAAHNEQFF	TGTGCCAGCAGCGTAGAGGTAGCGGCCCACAATGAGCAGTTCTTC
TRBJ1-1	TRBV5-1	NA	NA	15	CASSLTGTMNTEAFF	TGCGCCAGCAGCCTGACGGGGACAATGAACACTGAAGCTTTCTTT
TRBJ1-1	TRBV19	TRBD1	NA	15	CASSARQGGITEAFF	TGTGCCAGTAGTGCACGACAGGGAGGAATAACTGAAGCTTTCTTT
TRBJ1-4	TRBV28	TRBD1	few	16	CASRRQGTRLNEKLFF	TGTGCCAGCAGAAGACAGGGGACGAGACTTAATGAAAAACTGTTTTTT
TRBJ1-1	TRBV30	NA	NA	13	CAWSVASSTEAFF	TGTGCCTGGAGTGTAGCGTCTTCCACTGAAGCTTTCTTT
TRBJ1-1	TRBV18	TRBD1	few	14	CASSQTGGSTEAFF	TGTGCCAGCTCGCAGACAGGGGGGTCTACTGAAGCTTTCTTT
TRBJ2-3	TRBV2	NA	NA	15	CATAIGGASADTQYF	TGTGCCACAGCCATTGGGGGGGCGAGCGCAGATACGCAGTATTTT
TRBJ1-1	TRBV18	NA	NA	15	CASSPLTGWNTEAFF	TGTGCCAGCTCACCACTCACGGGGTGGAACACTGAAGCTTTCTTT
TRBJ1-3	TRBV7-9	TRBD1	NA	17	CASSLGGQARSGNTIYF	TGTGCCAGCAGCTTAGGAGGACAGGCGCGCTCTGGAAACACCATATATTTT
TRBJ1-4	TRBV25-1	NA	NA	15	CASSDYGTGGEKLFF	TGTGCCAGCAGTGATTACGGAACGGGAGGGGAAAAACTGTTTTTT
TRBJ1-1	TRBV6-5	TRBD1	NA	14	CASRRQGGNTEAFF	TGTGCCAGCAGAAGACAGGGTGGGAACACTGAAGCTTTCTTT
TRBJ2-5	TRBV7-2	NA	NA	15	CASTSQGAIQETQYF	TGTGCCAGCACCTCACAAGGAGCGATCCAAGAGACCCAGTACTTC
TRBJ2-7	TRBV3-1/TRBV3-2	NA	NA	12	CASSHSGYEQYF	TGTGCCAGCAGCCACAGTGGTTACGAGCAGTACTTC
TRBJ1-2	TRBV7-9	TRBD1	NA	15	CASSPGQGKYYGYTF	TGTGCCAGCAGCCCGGGACAGGGTAAGTACTATGGCTACACCTTC
TRBJ2-1	TRBV19	NA	NA	15	CASSTSVSSYNEQFF	TGTGCCAGTAGTACTAGCGTAAGCTCCTACAATGAGCAGTTCTTC
TRBJ2-2	TRBV5-1	NA	NA	14	CASSLVRGTGELFF	TGCGCCAGCAGCTTGGTTCGGGGGACCGGGGAGCTGTTTTTT
TRBJ1-5	TRBV7-2	TRBD1	NA	14	CASSKGQINQPQHF	TGTGCCAGCAGCAAGGGACAGATCAATCAGCCCCAGCATTTT
TRBJ2-3	TRBV29-1	TRBD2	NA	14	CSVGYLGRADTQYF	TGCAGCGTTGGTTATCTGGGGAGGGCAGATACGCAGTATTTT
TRBJ1-2	TRBV29-1	NA	NA	14	CSVDSDSANYGYTF	TGCAGCGTTGATTCCGACAGCGCTAACTATGGCTACACCTTC
TRBJ1-6	TRBV12-2	NA	few	18	CASRLGPRQGSLSSPLHF	TGTGCAAGTCGCTTAGGGCCCCGACAGGGGAGTTTAAGTTCACCCCTCCACTTT
TRBJ1-4	TRBV19	NA	NA	17	CASSWTDVVGTNEKLFF	TGTGCCAGTAGTTGGACAGATGTCGTGGGAACTAATGAAAAACTGTTTTTT